This TCR beta chain was found in a study of blood T cell repertoires in COVID-19 (dated by TCRdb to about 2020). With regard to the full study: Samples from collaborators originated in the United States, Italy and Spain and spanned both the acute and convalescent phases of COVID-19. The prospective study material was composed of cDNA or gDNA derived from T cells, B-cell-depleted T cells, or PBMCs. Deeply sampled blood TCRbeta repertoires from subjects exposed to, actively infected with, or recovered from COVID-19 were included in the dataset. The repertoires were released in a freely available public database intended as a resource for research on the immune response to SARS-CoV-2. Samples were obtained from the ongoing ImmuneRACE study (first 160 participants) and from over a thousand subjects provided by 6 global collaborators. The sample metadata nearly always contained a de-identified subject ID, COVID-19 status, age in years and sex. Where available, HLA class I and class II types were taken from metadata supplied by the sample provider and were not determined by assay-based typing.

About this clone: Its antigen remains undetermined. Base-call qualities are not available, and no considerably larger clone is one nucleotide away.

The collaborating institutions used their own protocols to collect whole blood in K2EDTA tubes. For TCRbeta analysis, collaborators shipped samples in one of three forms: frozen whole blood, isolated PBMCs, or DNA extracted from either of those sample types. Trimming takes 2 bases from V and 1 base from J, and the germline ends sit 11 bases apart. CDR3 length: 15 amino acids, cysteine to phenylalanine. Only the CDR3 part of the read is kept: 45 bases, read in frame from the first base. CDR1 LNHDA and CDR2 SQIVND were looked up in the germline V gene (reference sequence). TCRbeta CDR3 regions were amplified from genomic DNA using the immunoSEQ Assay, a bias-controlled multiplex PCR. Concerning the study's data processing: The number of nucleated cells in each sample was estimated by amplification of reference gene primers within the assay. To quantify the absolute abundance of each unique TCRbeta CDR3 rearrangement, sequence reads were collapsed and filtered. Productive Simpson clonality was computed per sample as the square root of Simpson's diversity index over productive rearrangements. TCRdb took this table from immuneACCESS and kept in-frame rearrangements with V and J called. Such tables lack part of the clones; where checked against another copy, unresolved V genes explain under half of the gap, and the rest is unexplained. The V and J calls and clone size come from that table; D and trimming were worked out from the DNA. The table for this sample lists tens of thousands of clones; 84% of them were counted only once. The ten largest clonotypes hold 8.8% of the sample.

Overall study results and their limits: Clinical and demographic metadata were provided uncurated, with the amount varying by source and participant.

The sample taken for sequencing was peripheral blood. The receptor's source is a man between 60 and 75 years old with acute or convalescent COVID-19. The receptor chain draws on TRBV19 and TRBJ1-1, with no confident D gene call. CDR3 reads: CASSILRAANTEAFF. DNA sequence: TGTGCCAGTAGTATATTGAGGGCAGCGAACACTGAAGCTTTCTTT.